Below, 7 T cell receptor beta chains from the same sample are listed, as sequenced in a study of identical twins. One entry per CDR3 protein results from TCRdb running MiXCR on the 5' RACE reads. Of about 240,000 distinct CDR3 sequences listed, 12% are singletons. These data are also associated with another study on yellow fever vaccine responses in identical twins.

What was sequenced was memory (CD45RO+) T cells sorted from blood. The origin of the receptors is a woman aged 18 to 35 in good health.

This rearrangement joins TRBV5-8 to TRBJ2-2; TRBD2 matches at 13 bases. With 5 bases clipped from V and 7 bases from J, the junction kept 8 bases outside the gene matches. The CDR3 length is 16 residues. Germline-derived CDR1 and CDR2 are SGHTS and YDEGEE. DNA for the CDR3: TGTGCCAGCAGACACGGGACTAGCGGGACGGTCGGGGAGCTGTTTTTT. It translates to CASRHGTSGTVGELFF.

This clonotype was counted a few times. This chain connects TRBV28 to TRBJ1-2, with D possibly TRBD1 on 5 matching bases. The V end lost 3 bases, the J end lost 8 bases, and 10 bases lay between the germline ends. Germline values: CDR1 MDHEN, CDR2 SYDVKM. The CDR3 is 12 residues long. CDR3 loop: CASSLGGNGYTF. The CDR3 bases are TGTGCCAGCAGTTTGGGGGGTAACGGCTACACCTTC.

J is TRBJ2-3 and V is TRBV28; 7 bases are a match to TRBD2. Trimming cost V 8 bases and J 2 bases; bases outside gene matches: 13. Germline values: CDR1 MDHEN, CDR2 SYDVKM. The CDR3 loop spans 16 amino acids. The CDR3 here is CASGQTGGGITDTQYF. The CDR3 nucleotides are TGTGCCAGCGGCCAGACGGGGGGAGGGATCACAGATACGCAGTATTTT. The whole variable domain, remainder taken from reference TRBV28 and TRBJ2-3, is DVKVTQSSRYLVKRTGEKVFLECVQDMDHENMFWYRQDPGLGLRLIYFSYDVKMKEKGDIPEGYSVSREKKERFSLILESASTNQTSMYLCASGQTGGGITDTQYFGPGTRLTVL.

Points on this clonotype: One end of the junction is discordant with germline, which a read error may explain. CDR3: CASSTPGVQGKETQYF. CDR3 in DNA: TGTGCCAGCTCAACACCAGGGGTACAGGGGAAAGAGACCCAGTACTTC. This chain uses TRBV18 with TRBJ2-5; 7 nucleotides match TRBD1. Germline CDR1 KGHSH, CDR2 LQKENI. The CDR3 consists of 16 residues.

The V call is TRBV12-3 or TRBV12-4, the J call TRBJ1-2; D gene uncertain. Trimming cost V 3 bases and J 5 bases, with 10 bases left between them. This CDR3 has 13 residues. CDR3 nucleotides: TGTGCCAGCAGTTTTTCCCGGGGATATGGCTACACCTTC. Translating gives CASSFSRGYGYTF.

The table lists this clonotype with many counts. The V gene is TRBV20-1, the J gene TRBJ2-3; no clear D gene. The CDR3 extends over 13 amino acids. The germline V gene encodes CDR1 DFQATT and CDR2 SNEGSKA (reference sequence). Trimming pared 0 bases from V and 11 bases from J, leaving 15 bases between. CDR3 DNA: TGCAGTGCTAGAGATGGAAGGACCAGAGAGCAGTATTTT. Translation: CSARDGRTREQYF.

This sequence joins TRBV20-1 and TRBJ2-3; 7 bases map to TRBD1. The CDR3 is 14 amino acids. The germline gives CDR1 DFQATT, CDR2 SNEGSKA (reference sequence). V shed 7 bases, J shed 3 bases, and the junction held 10 bases outside the gene matches. DNA for the CDR3: TGCAGTGTCACGTACAGGGGTTATACAGATACGCAGTATTTT. This encodes CSVTYRGYTDTQYF.